This TCR beta chain comes out of a study of T cell repertoires and HLA-DP antigens. Study-level background: CD4+ T cells were cocultured with HeLa cells expressing HLA-DP. Average DNA input: around 200 ng for CD137+CD4+ sorts, 1,200 ng pre-culture.

For this clone: Its antigen is still unknown.

The J segment lost 2 bases and the V segment lost 4 bases, leaving 5 bases of the junction unmatched. CDR1 and CDR2 from the germline V gene are SGHKS and YYEKEE (reference sequence). This CDR3 region has 15 residues. The protocol was immunoSEQ multiplex PCR, while the TCRdb copy is restricted to in-frame clones and leaves out a portion. Of about 89,000 clones detected, around nine tenths appear once; the ten largest clones hold 1.7%. The chain is built from TRBV5-5 and TRBJ1-5, with TRBD1 identical over 8 bases. This clonotype was obtained from a man in his forties or fifties in good health and CMV-seronegative. Sequenced material: CD4+ T cells from PBMCs. The CDR3 reads CASSPQGAGNQPQHF. The CDR3 nucleotides are TGTGCCAGCAGCCCCCAGGGGGCAGGCAATCAGCCCCAGCATTTT.